The 18 T cell receptor beta chains below were found in one sample sequenced in a study of metastatic and nonmetastatic thyroid tumors (TCRdb year 2020). Library generation was performed with PCR. The run used an Illumina HiSeq 4000. TCRdb took the public reads, trimmed them with fastp at Q25, ran MiXCR for clone calling and kept in-frame beta chains. The sample profile shows about 40,000 clones; under 20% of them were found once. Roughly an eighth of the sample belongs to the ten largest clones. Before undergoing thyroid surgery, none of the patients had been given any kind of treatment. The sequencing sample was made of tumor tissue. The receptors here all came from a female donor with papillary thyroid cancer or a benign thyroid nodule (not recorded which). Some clones in this sample may be carry-over from other donors' samples.

This clone was seen ten or more times. The rearrangement joins TRBV19 to TRBJ2-2; 10 bases agree with TRBD2. This CDR3 is 16 amino acids long. CDR1 and CDR2 from the germline V gene are LNHDA and SQIVND (reference sequence). V dropped 4 bases and J dropped 0; count of bases not matched to a gene: 2. Written as DNA, the CDR3 is TGTGCCAGTAGTACTGGACTAGCGGCGAACACCGGGGAGCTGTTTTTT. Residues: CASSTGLAANTGELFF.

The sample holds many counts of this clone. V and J are TRBV30 and TRBJ1-6; 8 nucleotides agree with TRBD1. CDR1 is GTSNPN and CDR2 is SVGIG in the germline V gene (reference sequence). V trimming: 4 bases; J trimming: 8 bases; junction bases outside the gene matches: 4. The CDR3 sequence is 13 residues long. CDR3 protein: CAWKHRGDSPLHF. The CDR3 bases are TGTGCCTGGAAGCACAGGGGGGATTCACCCCTCCACTTT.

J is TRBJ1-2 and V is TRBV6-1; the D gene is possibly TRBD1 (6 bases). Trimming cost V 6 bases and J 1 base, with 15 bases left between them. This CDR3 is built from 15 residues. The germline V gene has CDR1 MNHNS and CDR2 SASEGT. The CDR3 here is CASRPDSNLNYGYTF. CDR3 bases: TGTGCCAGCAGACCGGACAGCAACCTTAACTATGGCTACACCTTC.

A few counts support this clone. This sequence may be a read error, since a much larger clone differs from it by one base. This CDR3 is also generated by other DNA sequences in the sample. The genes are TRBV9 and TRBJ1-1, with TRBD1 matching 7 bases. Germline assignment: CDR1 SGDLS and CDR2 YYNGEE. Trimming at V came to 0 bases and at J to 0 bases, leaving 8 bases not matched to a gene. This CDR3 has 17 residues. As DNA, the CDR3 is TGTGCCAGCAGCGTAGGAGGGGGCGTATACATGAACACTGAAGCTTTCTTT. Translating gives CASSVGGGVYMNTEAFF.

At least ten counts were recorded for this clone. The CDR3 protein is CASSPRLGPYEQYF. CDR3 bases: TGTGCCAGCTCACCAAGGTTGGGGCCCTACGAGCAGTACTTC. This chain joins TRBV18 and TRBJ2-7, with D maybe TRBD1 (5 bases). This CDR3 contains 14 residues. V lost 2 bases and J 2 bases, leaving 10 bases between the germline ends. The V gene's germline CDR1 is KGHSH and CDR2 LQKENI.

This clone was seen at least ten times. The gene calls are TRBV20-1 and TRBJ2-3; TRBD2 matches 10 bases. The germline CDR1 and CDR2 sequences are DFQATT and SNEGSKA (reference sequence). CDR3 size: 12 residues. The CDR3 loop is CSLAGATDTQYF. The DNA of the CDR3 is TGCAGCCTAGCGGGAGCCACAGATACGCAGTATTTT.

This clone came up many times. The V gene is TRBV9, the J gene TRBJ1-1; 10 bases are a match to TRBD1. After removal of 3 bases from V and 10 bases from J, the junction contained 9 bases not matched to a gene. The germline V gene has CDR1 SGDLS and CDR2 YYNGEE. The CDR3 extends over 14 amino acids. The CDR3 coding sequence is TGTGCCAGCAGCGAGGGACAGGGGATGCAGGCAGCTTTCTTT. Translating gives CASSEGQGMQAAFF.

This clone was counted a few times. Possible read error: a much larger clone is one base away. The chain employs TRBV19 and TRBJ2-3; 12 nucleotides match TRBD1. The junction had 13 bases not matched to a gene; V was cut back by 6 bases and J by 6 bases. Per the germline V gene, CDR1 is LNHDA and CDR2 is SQIVND (reference sequence). The CDR3 consists of 17 residues. For the CDR3, the DNA is TGTGCCAGTAGCCCCGTGTCTGGGACAGGGGGCAGGGATACGCAGTATTTT. Its translation is CASSPVSGTGGRDTQYF.

The gene calls are TRBV6-1 and TRBJ2-1; D not resolved. V lost 1 base and J 6 bases, leaving 7 bases between the germline ends. This CDR3 is built from 13 residues. Germline CDR1 reads MNHNS; CDR2 reads SASEGT. CDR3 residues: CASSEGDFNEQFF. As DNA, the CDR3 is TGTGCCAGCAGTGAAGGCGATTTCAATGAGCAGTTCTTC.

Many counts were recorded for this clone. The chain joins TRBV27 to TRBJ1-2; 10 bases align to TRBD1. Trimming at V came to 6 bases and at J to 3 bases, leaving 10 bases not matched to a gene. This CDR3 comprises 16 residues. Germline assignment: CDR1 MNHEY and CDR2 SMNVEV (reference sequence). CDR3 bases: TGTGCCAGCAGGCCGACAGGGGGCTTATCTTACTATGGCTACACCTTC. It codes for CASRPTGGLSYYGYTF.

Turning to this clone: A read error may be the cause here, since a much bigger clone is one base away. Other nucleotide sequences from this sample produce the same CDR3. This chain connects TRBV5-1 to TRBJ2-2; 9 positions agree with TRBD1. The CDR3 loop spans 15 amino acids. Trimming took 4 bases from V and 3 from J; bases not matched to a gene: 4. Per germline, CDR1 SGHRS and CDR2 YFSETQ. The CDR3 DNA sequence: TGCGCCAGCAGCCCACAGGGGGCTCACACCGGGGAGCTGTTTTTT. Amino acids: CASSPQGAHTGELFF.

This clone was seen repeatedly, ten times or more. This chain joins TRBV6-1 and TRBJ1-6; a weak D match, TRBD1 (6 bases). This CDR3 region has 14 residues. The germline CDR1 and CDR2 sequences are MNHNS and SASEGT. Between the trimmed V and J ends, which lost 5 bases and 9 bases, there was a span of 14 bases. The CDR3 loop reads CASSSGLGGSPLHF. In DNA, the CDR3 is TGTGCCAGCAGTTCCGGTTTAGGGGGTTCACCCCTCCACTTT.

The chain combines TRBV19 with TRBJ2-7, with 8 bases that match TRBD1. This CDR3 comprises 15 residues. J lost 5 bases, V lost 1 base, and 7 bases had no gene match. CDR1 is LNHDA, CDR2 SQIVND, per germline (reference sequence). The CDR3 DNA reads TGTGCCAGTAGTATAGCGGACAGGGTCCTGCACGAGCAGTACTTC. Protein: CASSIADRVLHEQYF.

This rearrangement joins TRBV19 to TRBJ1-6; 8 nucleotides match TRBD1. Germline assignment: CDR1 LNHDA and CDR2 SQIVND (reference sequence). V lost 3 bases, J lost 7 bases, and 8 bases stayed unmatched. This CDR3 region has 16 residues. The CDR3 reads CASSIRATGVNSPLHF. The CDR3 coding sequence is TGTGCCAGTAGTATCCGGGCGACAGGGGTAAATTCACCCCTCCACTTT.

The sample holds many counts of this clone. The CDR3 DNA sequence: TGTGCCAGCAGTTTGTGGGCGGACGAGCAGTACTTC. Protein sequence: CASSLWADEQYF. The chain is built from TRBV12-3 or TRBV12-4 and TRBJ2-7, with D uncertain. V lost 3 bases to trimming and J lost 5 bases, with 8 bases between them. The CDR3 is 12 amino acids.

This clone was counted many times. The genes are TRBV7-6 and TRBJ1-2; no firm D call. Germline V gives CDR1 SGHVS, CDR2 FNYEAQ. Between the trimmed V and J ends, which lost 5 bases and 8 bases, there was a span of 12 bases. The CDR3 spans 12 residues. CDR3 sequence (DNA): TGTGCCAGCAGCCAGAGACAAGGAGGCTACACCTTC. Translation: CASSQRQGGYTF. Combining the CDR3 with reference TRBV7-6 and TRBJ1-2 gives the whole variable domain GAGVSQSPRYKVTKRGQDVALRCDPISGHVSLYWYRQALGQGPEFLTYFNYEAQQDKSGLPNDRFSAERPEGSISTLTIQRTEQRDSAMYRCASSQRQGGYTFGSGTRLTVV.

This clone was detected ten times or more. The chain carries TRBV6-1 and TRBJ1-5; D not resolved. The germline V gene encodes CDR1 MNHNS and CDR2 SASEGT. V shed 5 bases and J shed 7 bases, with 12 bases lying between them. CDR3 length: 13 amino acids. As DNA, the CDR3 is TGTGCCAGCAGTAGGACTCCCGGGCAGCCCCAGCATTTT. It translates to CASSRTPGQPQHF.

This clone was detected ten times or more. This CDR3 is also generated by other DNA sequences in the sample. Here the CDR3 reads CSARVANWGIAGVPDTQYF. The CDR3 DNA is TGCAGTGCTAGAGTCGCGAATTGGGGAATAGCGGGAGTCCCAGATACGCAGTATTTT. The genes are TRBV20-1 and TRBJ2-3; 9 nucleotides line up with TRBD2. The CDR3 extends over 19 amino acids. V shed 1 base and J 4 bases; nucleotides not matched to a gene: 18. Germline CDR1 is DFQATT and CDR2 is SNEGSKA (reference sequence).